The rows below give T cell receptor beta chains drawn from one sample of a study of T cells in Graves' hyperthyroidism and ophthalmopathy. From the multiplex PCR reads, TCRdb called clonotypes with MiXCR, one entry per CDR3 protein. Of tens of thousands of distinct CDR3 sequences in the sample, approximately 50% are singletons; the top ten hold roughly 25%. The sequencing sample was made of blood. The receptor set was obtained from a woman aged 40 to 55 with Graves' ophthalmopathy. Each CDR3 is given with its conserved first and last residue. Each record gives: J gene, D gene, clone size, V gene, CDR3 DNA, CDR3 protein. D genes are given only for firm matches. Part of the rows lack a size; the others show once, few, many or a class for expanded clones.

>TRBJ2-7|TRBD2|-|TRBV7-2
TGTGCCAGCAGCCGGACAAGCGGGAGTGCCAACGAGCAGTACTTC
CASSRTSGSANEQYF
>TRBJ2-7|TRBD2|-|TRBV7-7
TGTGCCAGCAGCTTGGGTAGCGGGAGGATCGAGCAGTACTTC
CASSLGSGRIEQYF
>TRBJ2-7|-|-|TRBV5-1
TGCGCCAGCAGCTTTTCAGGGTCTCCTACGGGTGAGCAATACTTC
CASSFSGSPTGEQYF
>TRBJ2-7|-|-|TRBV6-5
TGTGCCAGCAGTTACGGGCAGGGGAACGAGCAGTACTTC
CASSYGQGNEQYF
>TRBJ2-2|-|many|TRBV12-3/TRBV12-4
TGTGCCAGCAGTATAGGGGGTACGAACACCGGGGAGCTGTTTTTT
CASSIGGTNTGELFF
>TRBJ1-2|-|many|TRBV19
TGTGCCAGTACGACCCGCGGAGTCTCGTTTAACTATGGCTACACCTTC
CASTTRGVSFNYGYTF
>TRBJ2-7|-|medium-sized|TRBV20-1
TGCAGTGCTAGAGATCTGGACACTCACTACGAGCAGTACTTC
CSARDLDTHYEQYF
>TRBJ2-5|-|many|TRBV15
TGTGCCACCAGCAGATCTGGGGGGCTGGAAGAGACCCAGTACTTC
CATSRSGGLEETQYF
>TRBJ2-5|-|-|TRBV9
TGTGCCAGCGGCGACGGGAATGAGCAGGAGACCAAGTACTTC
CASGDGNEQETKYF
>TRBJ2-7|TRBD2|-|TRBV6-1
TGTGCCAGCAGTGGACTAGCGGGGGGCAACTCCTACGAGCAGTACTTC
CASSGLAGGNSYEQYF
>TRBJ1-2|-|medium-sized|TRBV7-3
TGTGCCAGCAGCAACACCGGACCCCGGGACTATGGCTACACCTTC
CASSNTGPRDYGYTF
>TRBJ2-7|-|-|TRBV20-1
TGCAGTGCTAGAGTGGACTGGAACTACGAGCAGTACTTC
CSARVDWNYEQYF
>TRBJ2-1|TRBD2|-|TRBV20-1
TGCAGTGCTAGAGATCTAGCGGGAGGGCCAGGCAATGAGCAGTTCTTC
CSARDLAGGPGNEQFF
>TRBJ1-5|-|-|TRBV19
TGTGCCAGTAGTCTGGCGTATAGCAATCAGCCCCAGCATTTT
CASSLAYSNQPQHF
>TRBJ2-3|-|many|TRBV27
TGTGCCAGCAGTTTTAAAGCGTATCCCACAGATACGCAGTATTTT
CASSFKAYPTDTQYF
>TRBJ2-1|TRBD2|-|TRBV5-1
TGCGCCAGCAGCTTGGCCGGGGCTAGCGGGGGCGATGAGCAGTTCTTC
CASSLAGASGGDEQFF
>TRBJ1-5|-|medium-sized|TRBV11-2
TGTGCCAGCAGCTTAGATGCCAATCAGCCCCAGCATTTT
CASSLDANQPQHF
>TRBJ1-5|TRBD1|-|TRBV20-1
TGCAGTGCGACGGGACAGGATGATAATCAGCCCCAGCATTTT
CSATGQDDNQPQHF
>TRBJ2-7|-|many|TRBV11-2
TGTGCCAGCCTCAAATGGGGACGTGGGGGCTCCTACGAGCAGTACTTC
CASLKWGRGGSYEQYF
>TRBJ1-2|-|-|TRBV20-1
TGCAGTGCTCCGGACAGTCAAAGGGGGACCTTC
CSAPDSQRGTF
>TRBJ2-4|-|few|TRBV3-1
TGTGCCAGCAGCCAAGGGGATGGATACATTCAGTACTTC
CASSQGDGYIQYF
>TRBJ2-7|-|-|TRBV12-3/TRBV12-4
TGTGCCAGCAGTCTTCAATCAGGGGAGGAGCAGTACTTC
CASSLQSGEEQYF
>TRBJ2-3|TRBD2|-|TRBV29-1
TGCAGCGTGGGACTAGCGGGGAACACAGATACGCAGTATTTT
CSVGLAGNTDTQYF
>TRBJ2-1|TRBD2|-|TRBV19
TGTGCCAGTAGTTCATCGGGGGGGTCCTACAATGAGCAGTTCTTC
CASSSSGGSYNEQFF
>TRBJ1-6|-|-|TRBV7-9
TGTGCCAGCAGCTTATATCTCACCGGGGACGGACGATATAATTCACCCCTCCACTTT
CASSLYLTGDGRYNSPLHF
>TRBJ2-7|TRBD1|-|TRBV20-1
TGCAGTGCTAGTCTCCCATCTCCCGGGACAGTCTCCTACGAGCAGTACTTC
CSASLPSPGTVSYEQYF
>TRBJ1-4|-|medium-sized|TRBV15
TGTGCCACCAGCAGGGGCCCTGAGGGAGAAAAACTGTTTTTT
CATSRGPEGEKLFF
>TRBJ2-7|-|many|TRBV6-2/TRBV6-3
TGTGCCTTCGACCCCGGGCAAAAGACAGACTTTTCCTACGAGCAGTACTTC
CAFDPGQKTDFSYEQYF
>TRBJ2-7|-|-|TRBV9
TGTGCCAGCAGCGAACAGACTGGTGAGCAGTACTTC
CASSEQTGEQYF